These 15 T cell receptor beta chains share one sample of origin, sequenced in a study of spatial heterogeneity in lung cancer. Time point in this sample: sample taken at primary tumor resection. MiXCR was run by TCRdb on the 5' RACE reads, yielding one entry per CDR3 protein. The repertoire consists of under 80,000 distinct CDR3 sequences, with nearly 6.5% occurring once and the leading ten covering roughly 15%. This specimen was PBMCs, taken at surgery. The receptors originated from a female donor with early-stage non-small cell lung cancer.

This clonotype came up many times. The chain links TRBV5-1 to TRBJ2-7, with 9 bases identical to TRBD1. The V gene's germline CDR1 is SGHRS and CDR2 YFSETQ. J lost 6 bases, V lost 6 bases, and 10 bases had no gene match. The CDR3 spans 14 residues. Here the CDR3 reads CASTDSGTGSEQYF. The CDR3, as DNA: TGCGCCAGCACCGATTCCGGGACAGGGTCCGAGCAGTACTTC.

The table lists this clonotype with many counts. The rearrangement links TRBV21-1 to TRBJ2-7; TRBD1, as called in the table, went unchecked against the DNA. TRBV21-1 is tagged as a pseudogene. This CDR3 is 14 amino acids long. The CDR3: CASSALIQDYEQYF. CDR3 coding DNA: TGTGCCAGCAGCGCCCTTATACAGGACTACGAGCAGTACTTC.

This clonotype was picked up many times. The chain couples TRBV20-1 to TRBJ2-3, with 10 bases fitting TRBD2. CDR1 and CDR2 (germline): DFQATT, SNEGSKA (reference sequence). V was pared by 6 bases and J by 7 bases, with 7 bases of the junction left unmatched. CDR3 size: 13 residues. In nucleotides, the CDR3 is TGCAGTGCCGGGACTAGCGTTCTCCATACGCAGTATTTT. Translated, it gives CSAGTSVLHTQYF.

The chain couples TRBV7-3 to TRBJ1-1; tentative D call: TRBD1 (5 bases). The CDR3 is 15 amino acids. The V and J ends lost 3 bases and 1 base respectively, with 12 bases between them. Germline CDR1 SGHTA, CDR2 FQGTGA. The CDR3 here is CASSFQGGRNTEAFF. The CDR3 DNA reads TGTGCCAGCAGCTTTCAGGGTGGAAGGAACACTGAAGCTTTCTTT.

The table lists this clonotype with many counts. The chain uses TRBV6-6 and TRBJ1-4; TRBD1 might be the D (6 bases). Germline V CDR1 and CDR2: MNHNY, SVGAGI (reference sequence). With 5 bases removed from V and 8 bases from J, the gap between germline ends came to 21 bases. CDR3 length: 16 residues. CDR3 sequence reads: CASSPDQRGLREKLFF. The DNA for the CDR3 is TGTGCCAGCAGTCCGGATCAGAGGGGGTTGCGGGAAAAACTGTTTTTT.

The V call is TRBV5-1, the J call TRBJ2-1, with a possible D match to TRBD1 (5 bases). The germline V gene has CDR1 SGHRS and CDR2 YFSETQ. Trimming cost V 2 bases and J 8 bases, with 17 bases left between them. The CDR3 contains 15 residues. Written as DNA, the CDR3 is TGCGCCAGCAGCTTCATTCAGGGCAGTGAGTATGAGCAGTTCTTC. It codes for CASSFIQGSEYEQFF.

This clonotype has ten or more counts. This chain uses TRBV12-3 or TRBV12-4 with TRBJ2-6; possibly TRBD1 for D (6 bases). Trimming cost V 8 bases and J 3 bases, with 8 bases left between them. This CDR3 is built from 13 residues. CDR3 nucleotides: TGTGCCAGCGGGGGCGGTGGGGCCAACGTCCTGACTTTC. Residues: CASGGGGANVLTF.

CDR3 region: CASSSGAGLTDTQYF. CDR3 sequence (DNA): TGTGCCAGCAGTTCGGGAGCGGGACTCACAGATACGCAGTATTTT. V is TRBV12-3 or TRBV12-4 and J is TRBJ2-3; TRBD2 aligns across 7 bases. J lost 2 bases, V lost 4 bases, and 6 bases had no gene match. The CDR3 totals 15 residues.

This clonotype turned up a few times. J is TRBJ1-4 and V is TRBV14, with D possibly being TRBD1 (5 bases). Germline CDR1 reads SGHDN; CDR2 reads FVKESK. V lost 4 bases to trimming and J lost 6 bases, with 18 bases between them. This CDR3 comprises 16 residues. CDR3 nucleotides: TGTGCCAGCAGCCCAGTGTTTGGGGGTCCTTATGAAAAACTGTTTTTT. Its translation: CASSPVFGGPYEKLFF.

This clonotype was seen many times. The chain joins TRBV7-2 to TRBJ2-3; D is uncertain. The CDR3 is 14 amino acids. Germline lookup yields CDR1 SGHTA and CDR2 FQGNSA. V lost 4 bases to trimming and J lost 0 bases, with 8 bases between them. The CDR3 loop reads CASSSLHSTDTQYF. The CDR3, as DNA: TGTGCCAGCAGCTCCTTACATAGCACAGATACGCAGTATTTT.

At least ten counts were recorded for this clonotype. The CDR3 protein is CASSPGGLNFRNTIYF. CDR3 bases: TGTGCCAGCAGCCCAGGGGGGCTGAACTTTCGAAACACCATATATTTT. The V and J genes are TRBV7-2 and TRBJ1-3; 7 nucleotides align to TRBD1. V was clipped by 5 bases and J by 5 bases; unmatched bases: 12. This CDR3 is 16 amino acids long. Germline CDR1 SGHTA, CDR2 FQGNSA.

This clonotype was recorded at least ten times. The chain combines TRBV5-1 with TRBJ2-1, with 7 bases lining up with TRBD1. CDR3 length: 15 amino acids. Trimming took 2 bases from V and 6 from J; bases not matched to a gene: 8. Germline V gene data show CDR1 as SGHRS and CDR2 as YFSETQ. The CDR3 DNA reads TGCGCCAGCAGCTTCGGACAGGTTCGGGTCAATGAGCAGTTCTTC. Its translation: CASSFGQVRVNEQFF.

The sample holds many counts of this clonotype. The rearrangement links TRBV28 to TRBJ2-3, with 10 bases that match TRBD2. Germline V gene lookup returns CDR1 MDHEN and CDR2 SYDVKM. Losses at the gene ends were 8 bases for V and 6 bases for J; bases not matched to a gene: 8. The CDR3 runs 14 residues. The CDR3: CASRSTSGTDTQYF. The DNA of the CDR3 is TGTGCCAGCCGATCAACTAGCGGGACGGATACGCAGTATTTT.

The rearrangement uses TRBV7-2 and TRBJ1-6; 7 nucleotides line up with TRBD1. Germline V gene lookup returns CDR1 SGHTA and CDR2 FQGNSA. The V gene end was trimmed by 5 bases and the J gene end by 4 bases; junction bases not matched to a gene: 17. The CDR3 totals 19 residues. The CDR3 DNA is TGTGCCAGCAGCCAAAGGGGACAGACCGTTACCACGTATAATTCACCCCTCCACTTT. This encodes CASSQRGQTVTTYNSPLHF.

This clonotype has at least ten counts. V usage is TRBV27 and J usage is TRBJ2-1; D perhaps matches TRBD1 (6 bases). The CDR3 contains 14 residues. Germline lookup yields CDR1 MNHEY and CDR2 SMNVEV (reference sequence). Deletions cut 2 bases from V and 5 bases from J, with 10 bases between. This CDR3 reads CASSLPGTNNEQFF. In DNA form, the CDR3 reads TGTGCCAGCAGTTTACCTGGGACAAACAATGAGCAGTTCTTC.